The clone carrying this T cell receptor (beta chain) was observed at least ten times. The antigen is not known. These data are taken from a study of T cells in Graves' hyperthyroidism and ophthalmopathy. V dropped 6 bases and J dropped 9; count of bases not matched to a gene: 8. Germline V gives CDR1 ENHRY, CDR2 SYGVKD. There are 13 residues in the CDR3. Lactation, pregnancy, other autoimmune disease or uncontrolled infection excluded patients. In making diagnoses, clinical symptoms, serum thyroxine and TRAb, thyroid ultrasound and orbital computed tomography were all used. The source material, RNA transcripts, was used to amplify TCR beta CDR3 regions. An initial round of RT-PCR targeting the TCR CDR3 relied on the HTBI primer set. TCRdb ran MiXCR on the multiplex PCR reads and lists one entry per CDR3 protein. The table has about 570,000 distinct CDR3 sequences, about 43% seen once; the top ten hold around 17%.

Overall study findings and caveats: Most clonotypes expanded in thyroid above 0.001 were likewise present in blood. Through a model of 13 V-J features, ophthalmopathy was separated from stable hyperthyroidism.

The sequence was collected from an adult woman with Graves' disease, either hyperthyroidism or ophthalmopathy (not recorded which). V usage is TRBV10-3 and J usage is TRBJ2-5, with 9 bases matching TRBD1. Source material: peripheral blood or thyroid tissue (not recorded which). CDR3: CAIRKGQGSSQYF. The CDR3 DNA reads TGTGCCATCAGGAAGGGACAGGGATCTTCCCAGTACTTC.